This T cell receptor (beta chain) came from a study of healthy donors' naive CD4 and CD8 T cells. Study in general: TCR alpha primers covered all functional IMGT alpha gene variants.

Worth noting for this clonotype: Its antigen is not known.

A linear amplification protocol produced the TCR libraries from roughly 480 ng of total RNA. MiXCR was run by TCRdb on the reads, yielding one entry per CDR3 protein. This table holds around 180,000 distinct CDR3 sequences, around three quarters found once. With 6 bases removed from V and 1 base from J, the gap between germline ends came to 12 bases. This CDR3 is 13 amino acids long. Per the germline V gene, CDR1 is SQVTM and CDR2 is ANQGSEA. Findings and limits, study-wide: Chains were not paired, since alpha and beta were sequenced in bulk. CDR3 charge plus V and J genes appeared to account for about 13% of CD4/CD8 variance. Positive CDR3 charge linked to CD4+ cells, negative to CD8+ cells.

The V gene is TRBV29-1, the J gene TRBJ2-5, with a weak D call TRBD2 (5 bases). This TCR was recovered from a pool of human donors in good health; the sample pools cells from several healthy donors. The sequencing input was naive CD4+ and CD8+ T cells sorted from blood, pooled from several donors. CDR3 sequence (DNA): TGCAGCGTCCCCGGGAAGGTCCAAGAGACCCAGTACTTC. Translating it yields CSVPGKVQETQYF.